The source of this TCR beta chain is a study of early T cells in non-severe SARS-CoV-2 infection. Study-level background: From unsorted whole blood, bulk RNA was sequenced, and the chains remained unpaired.

Individual cDNA molecules received unique molecular identifiers during library preparation. MiXCR, applied by TCRdb to the 5' RACE reads, yields one record per CDR3 protein. Of 45,000 to 75,000 distinct CDR3 sequences in the sample, 5.6% were seen once. This clonotype was recorded many times. The sample consisted of whole blood. The sequence came from an adult who was a healthcare worker with PCR-confirmed SARS-CoV-2 infection or an uninfected control (not recorded which).

CDR3 nucleotide sequence: TGTGCCAGCAGCCAGGGACAGGGGAGTTTCGATGAGCAGTTCTTC. As protein: CASSQGQGSFDEQFF. V is TRBV3-1 and J is TRBJ2-1; TRBD1 matches at 10 bases. V gave up 3 bases and J gave up 8 bases; unmatched junction bases: 7. Germline V gene lookup returns CDR1 LGHDT and CDR2 YNNKEL (reference sequence). The CDR3 totals 15 residues.